This T cell receptor (beta chain) stems from a study of blood T cell repertoires in COVID-19. Study as a whole: The analysed material was cDNA or gDNA that came from T cells, B-cell-depleted T cells, or PBMCs.

Using immunoSEQ multiplex PCR, the repertoire was profiled, and TCRdb retains in-frame clones only, with some absent. The sample has 150,000 or so clones; 84% are singletons. Residents of about two dozen US areas, aged roughly 18 to 89 years, made up the participants. Cohort assignment relied on participant-reported clinical history. Resolution of symptoms, clearance, or two negative PCRs was present in recovered Cohort 3 donors. This clonotype was sampled from a man aged 50 to 59 who had recovered from COVID-19. Material for sequencing was PBMCs or T cells enriched from blood (not recorded which).

CDR3 sequence reads: CASSLRQSSYEQYF. In nucleotides, the CDR3 is TGTGCCAGCAGTTTGAGGCAGAGCTCCTACGAGCAGTACTTC. The V call is TRBV27, the J call TRBJ2-7; D is ambiguous. Germline values: CDR1 MNHEY, CDR2 SMNVEV (reference sequence). This CDR3 spans 14 amino acids. The germline V and J ends were trimmed by 3 bases and 0 bases, with 9 bases remaining between them.